This T cell receptor beta chain is from a study of blood T cell repertoires in COVID-19 (TCRdb year 2020). Study-level background: Samples from collaborators originated in the United States, Italy and Spain and spanned both the acute and convalescent phases of COVID-19. The material from the prospective study consisted of cDNA or gDNA derived from T cells, B-cell-depleted T cells, or PBMCs. The dataset comprised deeply sampled blood TCRbeta repertoires from subjects exposed to, actively infected with, or recovered from COVID-19. The repertoires were released in a freely available public database intended as a resource for research on the immune response to SARS-CoV-2. The samples were drawn from the first 160 participants of the ongoing ImmuneRACE study and from some 1,300 subjects provided by 6 global collaborators. The sample metadata nearly always contained a de-identified subject ID, COVID-19 status, age in years and sex. Where HLA class I and class II types were available, the types were taken from metadata supplied by the sample provider, not from assay-based typing. General findings and caveats noted by the study authors: The quantity of clinical and demographic metadata differed by source and by participant and was supplied without curation.

TCRbeta CDR3 regions were amplified from genomic DNA using the immunoSEQ Assay, a bias-controlled multiplex PCR. From the authors' description of their analysis: Within the assay, amplification of reference gene primers was used to estimate how many nucleated cells each sample contained. To quantify the absolute abundance of each unique TCRbeta CDR3 rearrangement, sequence reads were collapsed and filtered. For each sample, productive Simpson clonality was calculated by taking the square root of Simpson's diversity index across productive rearrangements. TCRdb took over this immuneACCESS table, retaining in-frame rearrangements with V and J assigned. Such tables are incomplete; in checked studies, under half of the missing clones stem from an unresolved V gene, and the remainder is unexplained. That table is the source of V, J and clone size, and D and trimming were worked out from the DNA. For this sample the table gives around 250,000 clones, of which 75% to 90% were detected only once. The leading ten clones occupy less than 6% of the sample.

To note about this clone: This receptor's antigen is unknown. No much larger clonotype is one base removed from it; base qualities were not supplied.

CDR3 length: 15 amino acids, cysteine to phenylalanine. Left in the record is the CDR3 DNA by itself, 45 bases read in frame from the first base. Trimmed from V: 4 bases; trimmed from J: 2 bases; junction bases lacking a gene match: 10. The germline V gene sets CDR1 to SQVTM and CDR2 to ANQGSEA. A second Seattle source provided samples from volunteer blood donors who had recovered from COVID-19. Each collaborating institution followed its own protocols to collect whole blood in K2EDTA tubes. Collaborator samples were shipped for TCRbeta analysis as frozen whole blood, isolated PBMCs, or DNA extracted from either sample type.

The sequence joins TRBV29-1 to TRBJ1-2; TRBD1 fits 7 bases in the junction. This sequence originates from a man between 60 and 70 years old who had recovered from COVID-19. The sequencing input was peripheral blood. Here the CDR3 is given as CSVALPSTGNYGYTF. The sequenced DNA: TGCAGCGTTGCCCTTCCTTCGACAGGGAACTATGGCTACACCTTC.